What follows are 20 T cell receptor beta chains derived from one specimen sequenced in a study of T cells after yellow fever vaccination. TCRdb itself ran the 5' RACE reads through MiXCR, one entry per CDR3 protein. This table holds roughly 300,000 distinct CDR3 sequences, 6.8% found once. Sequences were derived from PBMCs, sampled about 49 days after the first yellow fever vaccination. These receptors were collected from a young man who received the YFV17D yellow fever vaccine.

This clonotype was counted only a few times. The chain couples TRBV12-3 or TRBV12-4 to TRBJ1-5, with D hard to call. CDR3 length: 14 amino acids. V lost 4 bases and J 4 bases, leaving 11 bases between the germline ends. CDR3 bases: TGTGCCAGCAGTTCCCTGTACAGAAATCAGCCCCAGCATTTT. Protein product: CASSSLYRNQPQHF.

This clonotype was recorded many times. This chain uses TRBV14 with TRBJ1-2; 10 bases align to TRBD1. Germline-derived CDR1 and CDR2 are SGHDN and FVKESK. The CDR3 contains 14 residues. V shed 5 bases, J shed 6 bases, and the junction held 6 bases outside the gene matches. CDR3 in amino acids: CASSSGQGRHGYTF. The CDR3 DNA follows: TGTGCCAGCAGCTCGGGACAGGGGAGACATGGCTACACCTTC.

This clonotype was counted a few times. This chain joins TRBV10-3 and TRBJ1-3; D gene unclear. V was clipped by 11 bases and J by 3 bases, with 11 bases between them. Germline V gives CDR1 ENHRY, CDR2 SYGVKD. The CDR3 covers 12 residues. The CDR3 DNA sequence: TGTGCCGCCCTCCGTGATGGAAACACCATATATTTT. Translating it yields CAALRDGNTIYF.

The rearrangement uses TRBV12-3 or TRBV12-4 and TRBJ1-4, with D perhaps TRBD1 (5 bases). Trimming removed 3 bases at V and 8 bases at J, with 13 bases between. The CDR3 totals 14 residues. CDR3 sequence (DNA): TGTGCCAGCAGTTTCTTCAAGCCAGGGGAAAAACTGTTTTTT. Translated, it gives CASSFFKPGEKLFF.

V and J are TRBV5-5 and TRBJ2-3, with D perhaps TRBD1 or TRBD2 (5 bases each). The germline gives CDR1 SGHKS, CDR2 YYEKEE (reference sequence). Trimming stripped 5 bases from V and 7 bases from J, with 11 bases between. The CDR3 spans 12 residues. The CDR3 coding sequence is TGTGCCAGCAGTTGGGACCTGAATACGCAGTATTTT. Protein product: CASSWDLNTQYF.

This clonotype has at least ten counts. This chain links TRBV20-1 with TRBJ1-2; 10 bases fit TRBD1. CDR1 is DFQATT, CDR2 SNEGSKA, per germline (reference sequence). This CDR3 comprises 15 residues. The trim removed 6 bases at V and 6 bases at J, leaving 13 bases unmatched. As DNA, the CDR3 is TGCAGTGCGCCTGGTGACAGGGGGCCACGAGATGGCTACACCTTC. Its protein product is CSAPGDRGPRDGYTF.

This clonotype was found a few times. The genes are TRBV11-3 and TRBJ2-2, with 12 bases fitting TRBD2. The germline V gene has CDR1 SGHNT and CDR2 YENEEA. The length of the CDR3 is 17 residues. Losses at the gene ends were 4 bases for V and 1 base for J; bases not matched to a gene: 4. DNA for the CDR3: TGTGCCAGCAGCTCTCCACTAGCGGGGGGGAACACCGGGGAGCTGTTTTTT. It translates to CASSSPLAGGNTGELFF.

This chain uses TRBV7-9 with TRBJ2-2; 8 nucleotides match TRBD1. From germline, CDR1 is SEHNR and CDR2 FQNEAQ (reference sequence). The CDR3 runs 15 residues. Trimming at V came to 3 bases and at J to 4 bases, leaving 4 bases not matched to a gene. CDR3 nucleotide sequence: TGTGCCAGCAGCTTTACAGGGGGTAGCACCGGGGAGCTGTTTTTT. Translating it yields CASSFTGGSTGELFF.

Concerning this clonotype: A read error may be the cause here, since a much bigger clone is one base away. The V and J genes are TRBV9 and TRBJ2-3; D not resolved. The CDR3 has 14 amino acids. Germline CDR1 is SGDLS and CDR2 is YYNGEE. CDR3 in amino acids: CASSVVSSTDTQSF. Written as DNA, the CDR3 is TGTGCCAGCAGCGTAGTTAGCAGCACAGATACGCAGTCTTTT.

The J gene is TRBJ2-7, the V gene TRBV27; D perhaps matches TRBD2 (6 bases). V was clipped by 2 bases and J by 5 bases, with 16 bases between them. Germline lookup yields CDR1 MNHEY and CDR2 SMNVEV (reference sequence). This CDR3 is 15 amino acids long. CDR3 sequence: CASSLTRDLPHEQYV. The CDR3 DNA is TGTGCCAGCAGTTTAACCCGGGACTTGCCGCACGAGCAGTACGTC.

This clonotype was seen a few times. CDR3 protein: CASSLPEGRGESTDTQYF. The CDR3 coding sequence is TGTGCCAGCAGTTTACCTGAGGGGCGGGGGGAAAGCACAGATACGCAGTATTTT. The chain couples TRBV27 to TRBJ2-3; the match to TRBD2 covers 8 bases. The germline gives CDR1 MNHEY, CDR2 SMNVEV (reference sequence). This CDR3 has 18 amino acids. The V and J ends lost 2 bases and 0 bases, in that order; junction bases with no gene match: 10.

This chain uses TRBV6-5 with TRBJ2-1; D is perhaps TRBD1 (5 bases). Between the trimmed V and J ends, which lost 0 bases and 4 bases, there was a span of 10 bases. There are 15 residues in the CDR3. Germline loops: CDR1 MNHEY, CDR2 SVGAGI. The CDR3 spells CASSYSAGIYNEQFF. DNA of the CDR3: TGTGCCAGCAGTTACTCCGCAGGGATATACAATGAGCAGTTCTTC.

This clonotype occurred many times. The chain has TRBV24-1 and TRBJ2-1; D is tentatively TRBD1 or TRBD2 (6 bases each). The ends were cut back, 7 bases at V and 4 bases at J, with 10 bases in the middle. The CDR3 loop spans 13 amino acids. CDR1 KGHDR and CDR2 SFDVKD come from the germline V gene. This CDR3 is CATSGGPYNEQFF. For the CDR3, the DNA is TGTGCCACCAGCGGGGGCCCATACAATGAGCAGTTCTTC.

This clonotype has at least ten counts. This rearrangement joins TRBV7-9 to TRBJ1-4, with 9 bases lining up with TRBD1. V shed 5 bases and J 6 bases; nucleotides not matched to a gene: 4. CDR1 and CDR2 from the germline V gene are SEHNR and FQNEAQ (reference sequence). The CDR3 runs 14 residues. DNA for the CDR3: TGTGCCAGCAGCGGACAGGGGTCATATGAAAAACTGTTTTTT. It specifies CASSGQGSYEKLFF.

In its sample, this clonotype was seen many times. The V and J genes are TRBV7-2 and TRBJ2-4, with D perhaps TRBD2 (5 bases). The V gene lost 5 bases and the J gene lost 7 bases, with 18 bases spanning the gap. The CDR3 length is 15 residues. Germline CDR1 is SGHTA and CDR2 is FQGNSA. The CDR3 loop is CASSPSWASENIQYF. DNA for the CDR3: TGTGCCAGCAGCCCTAGCTGGGCCAGTGAGAACATTCAGTACTTC.

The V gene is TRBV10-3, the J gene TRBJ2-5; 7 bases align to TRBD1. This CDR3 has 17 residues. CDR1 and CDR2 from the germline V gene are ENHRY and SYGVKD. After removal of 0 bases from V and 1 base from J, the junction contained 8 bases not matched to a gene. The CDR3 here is CAISESKGGQLQETQYF. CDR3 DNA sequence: TGTGCCATCAGTGAGTCGAAAGGGGGACAGCTCCAAGAGACCCAGTACTTC.

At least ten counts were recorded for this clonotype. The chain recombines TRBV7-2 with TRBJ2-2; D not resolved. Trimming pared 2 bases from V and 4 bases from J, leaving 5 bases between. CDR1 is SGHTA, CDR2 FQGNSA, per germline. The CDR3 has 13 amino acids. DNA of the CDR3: TGTGCCAGCAGCTTATACTCCACCGGGGAGCTGTTTTTT. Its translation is CASSLYSTGELFF.

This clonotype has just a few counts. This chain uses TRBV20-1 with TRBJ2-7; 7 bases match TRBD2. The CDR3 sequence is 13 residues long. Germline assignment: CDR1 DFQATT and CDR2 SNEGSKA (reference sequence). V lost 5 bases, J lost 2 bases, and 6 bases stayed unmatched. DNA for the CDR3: TGCAGTGCTGCAAGCGGGGTGGCCTACGAGCAGTACGTC. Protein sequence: CSAASGVAYEQYV.

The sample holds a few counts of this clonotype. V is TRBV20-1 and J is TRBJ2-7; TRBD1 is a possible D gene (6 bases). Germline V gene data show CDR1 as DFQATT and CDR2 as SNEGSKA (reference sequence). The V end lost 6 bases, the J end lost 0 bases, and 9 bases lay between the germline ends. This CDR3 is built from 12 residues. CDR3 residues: CSARTVSYEQYF. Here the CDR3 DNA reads TGCAGTGCAAGGACAGTCTCCTACGAGCAGTACTTC.

The CDR3 DNA reads as TGCGCCAGCAGCTTGACTTATTACAGGACATCCTACGAGCAGTACGTC. It encodes CASSLTYYRTSYEQYV. The V and J genes are TRBV5-1 and TRBJ2-7; TRBD1 is a possible D gene (5 bases). This CDR3 has 16 amino acids. The ends were cut back, 1 base at V and 1 base at J, with 15 bases in the middle. Germline V gene sequence: CDR1 SGHRS, CDR2 YFSETQ.